A single sample is the source of the 26 T cell receptor beta chains below, sequenced in a study of blood T cell repertoires in COVID-19. Profiling relied on immunoSEQ multiplex PCR, and the TCRdb table lists in-frame clones only, not all of them. The sample lists around 60,000 clones; approximately 83% were seen once. Sequenced input: peripheral blood. Every receptor here comes from a human donor in a cohort sampled during active COVID-19.

This chain uses TRBV7-9 with TRBJ2-2, with D possibly matching TRBD1 (6 bases). The CDR3 has 15 residues. The ends were cut back, 4 bases at V and 2 bases at J, with 11 bases in the middle. Germline loops: CDR1 SEHNR, CDR2 FQNEAQ (reference sequence). In DNA, the CDR3 is TGTGCCAGCAGCTACTCCGGGACAAACACCGGGGAGCTGTTTTTT. It specifies CASSYSGTNTGELFF.

The chain recombines TRBV27 with TRBJ2-7; D is unresolved. Trimming took 2 bases from V and 0 from J, leaving 8 bases between them. The CDR3 is made up of 14 amino acids. Germline values: CDR1 MNHEY, CDR2 SMNVEV (reference sequence). For the CDR3, the DNA is TGTGCCAGCAGTTTAGGCCGACTCTCCTACGAGCAGTACTTC. Its translation: CASSLGRLSYEQYF.

This clone was detected once. The rearrangement uses TRBV11-3 and TRBJ2-1; 10 bases agree with TRBD2. J gave up 10 bases and V 1 base, and 4 bases lay outside the gene matches. The germline V gene has CDR1 SGHNT and CDR2 YENEEA. This CDR3 region has 14 residues. This CDR3 is CASSLGLAGVEQFF. In DNA, the CDR3 is TGTGCCAGCAGCTTAGGGCTAGCGGGAGTAGAGCAGTTCTTC. Complete variable domain (other parts from reference TRBV11-3 and TRBJ2-1): EAGVVQSPRYKIIEKKQPVAFWCNPISGHNTLYWYLQNLGQGPELLIRYENEEAVDDSQLPKDRFSAERLKGVDSTLKIQPAELGDSAVYLCASSLGLAGVEQFFGPGTRLTVL.

Only a few counts were recorded for this clone. The chain couples TRBV29-1 to TRBJ1-5; 8 bases align to TRBD1. V shed 4 bases, J shed 6 bases, and the junction held 8 bases outside the gene matches. This CDR3 contains 14 residues. CDR1 is SQVTM, CDR2 ANQGSEA, per germline. CDR3 sequence (DNA): TGCAGCGTTGGTCTTTCAGGGGGCACTCAGCCCCAGCATTTT. It translates to CSVGLSGGTQPQHF.

The J gene is TRBJ2-1, the V gene TRBV3-1 (or the pseudogene TRBV3-2); D not resolved. Germline V gives CDR1 LGHDT, CDR2 YNNKEL (reference sequence). V lost 6 bases to trimming and J lost 3 bases, with 3 bases between them. This CDR3 spans 11 amino acids. The CDR3 loop reads CASSRYNEQFF. The CDR3 DNA reads as TGTGCCAGCAGTCGCTACAATGAGCAGTTCTTC.

V and J are TRBV27 and TRBJ1-5, with D possibly TRBD1 on 5 matching bases. The germline V gene has CDR1 MNHEY and CDR2 SMNVEV (reference sequence). The CDR3 is 15 amino acids. V gave up 3 bases and J gave up 1 base, with 10 bases separating them. In DNA form, the CDR3 reads TGTGCCAGCAGTTTTACAGGAAGAAGCAATCAGCCCCAGCATTTT. Translating gives CASSFTGRSNQPQHF.

The rearrangement links TRBV4-3 to TRBJ1-2; D uncertain. CDR1 is LGHNA and CDR2 is YSLEER in the germline V gene. Trimming pared 1 base from V and 5 bases from J, leaving 11 bases between. This CDR3 has 14 residues. CDR3 residues: CASSQVGGGYGYTF. The DNA of the CDR3 is TGCGCCAGCAGCCAAGTTGGAGGCGGGTATGGCTACACCTTC.

This rearrangement joins TRBV5-4 to TRBJ1-1; unclear D gene. Germline V gives CDR1 SGHNT, CDR2 YYREEE (reference sequence). V was cut by 3 bases and J by 4 bases, with 10 bases left in between. The CDR3 contains 13 residues. The CDR3 sequence is CASSYTRSTEAFF. The CDR3 DNA is TGTGCCAGCAGCTATACGAGAAGCACTGAAGCTTTCTTT.

The chain employs TRBV27 and TRBJ2-2, with D unresolved. In germline, CDR1 is MNHEY, CDR2 SMNVEV (reference sequence). The CDR3 consists of 11 residues. The V and J ends lost 8 bases and 6 bases respectively, with 7 bases between them. The CDR3 coding sequence is TGTGCCAGCTCCATGTCCGGGGAGCTGTTTTTT. This encodes CASSMSGELFF.

This chain uses TRBV6-5 with TRBJ2-7, with TRBD2 matching over 7 bases. The CDR3 sequence is 13 residues long. The V segment lost 8 bases and the J segment 7 bases; nucleotides outside the gene matches: 11. The V gene's germline CDR1 is MNHEY and CDR2 SVGAGI. The CDR3 DNA sequence: TGTGCCAGCTCCCAGGGAGGGGTAGGGGAGCAGTACTTC. Translation gives CASSQGGVGEQYF.

The V call is TRBV29-1, the J call TRBJ2-7; 8 nucleotides match TRBD2. This CDR3 has 12 residues. CDR1 is SQVTM and CDR2 is ANQGSEA in the germline V gene. Trimming removed 5 bases from V and 2 bases from J; junction bases left unmatched: 2. For the CDR3, the DNA is TGCAGCGTTCAGCGGGGGCCCTACGAGCAGTACTTC. It specifies CSVQRGPYEQYF.

The chain uses TRBV24-1 and TRBJ2-2; possibly TRBD2 for D (6 bases). The germline CDR1 and CDR2 sequences are KGHDR and SFDVKD. V was pared by 2 bases and J by 8 bases, with 14 bases between. The CDR3 covers 15 residues. The CDR3 nucleotides read TGTGCCACCAGTGATTCTGACCGACTAGGGGGGGAGCTGTTTTTT. Translation: CATSDSDRLGGELFF.

V is TRBV11-2 and J is TRBJ2-2; D is undetermined. The V end lost 5 bases, the J end lost 7 bases, and 20 bases lay between the germline ends. This CDR3 is built from 16 residues. Germline values: CDR1 SGHAT, CDR2 FQNNGV. CDR3 protein: CASSLAAYGTSGELFF. Written as DNA, the CDR3 is TGTGCCAGCAGCCTGGCGGCTTACGGAACAAGCGGGGAGCTGTTTTTT.

This clone was seen more than once but under ten times. The chain recombines TRBV28 with TRBJ1-4; 11 bases map to TRBD1. V lost 6 bases, J lost 8 bases, and 2 bases stayed unmatched. Germline V lookup: CDR1 MDHEN, CDR2 SYDVKM. This CDR3 region has 13 residues. Here the CDR3 reads CASSRDRGEKLFF. The CDR3 region has the DNA TGTGCCAGCAGCCGGGACAGGGGGGAAAAACTGTTTTTT.

The chain combines TRBV19 with TRBJ2-4; 7 positions match TRBD1. Germline V gene data show CDR1 as LNHDA and CDR2 as SQIVND (reference sequence). The trim removed 1 base at V and 1 base at J, leaving 4 bases unmatched. CDR3 length: 16 residues. The CDR3 DNA is TGTGCCAGTAGTATAGCAAGGGGGCGCGCCAAAAACATTCAGTACTTC. Encoded protein: CASSIARGRAKNIQYF.

The chain joins TRBV11-3 to TRBJ1-6, with a weak D call TRBD1 (5 bases). This CDR3 comprises 15 residues. V was pared by 3 bases and J by 7 bases, with 13 bases between. CDR1 and CDR2 (germline): SGHNT, YENEEA. The CDR3 region has the DNA TGTGCCAGCAGCTTGGGGGGACCCCACAATTCACCCCTCCACTTT. Translated: CASSLGGPHNSPLHF.

This clone was counted a single time. This CDR3 is also generated by other DNA sequences in the sample. V is TRBV4-1 and J is TRBJ1-5, with a possible D match to TRBD1 (5 bases). The V and J ends lost 1 base and 1 base respectively, with 8 bases between them. The CDR3 length is 15 residues. Looked up from germline, CDR1 is MGHRA and CDR2 is YSYEKL. The CDR3 DNA reads TGCGCCAGCAGCCAAGGGCCAGGGAGCAATCAGCCCCAGCATTTT. Its protein product is CASSQGPGSNQPQHF.

This chain joins TRBV5-1 and TRBJ2-7, with D maybe TRBD1 (5 bases). Trimming shortened V by 1 base and J by 5 bases, and 10 bases separated the two germline ends. The germline CDR1 and CDR2 sequences are SGHRS and YFSETQ. The CDR3 has 13 amino acids. In DNA, the CDR3 is TGCGCCAGCAGCTTGTTAGTCAGGGACGAGCAGTACTTC. Its translation is CASSLLVRDEQYF.

The CDR3: CASSFSLAGVARAKNIQYF. CDR3 nucleotides: TGTGCCAGCAGCTTCTCACTAGCGGGAGTCGCCCGAGCCAAAAACATTCAGTACTTC. The chain couples TRBV7-9 to TRBJ2-4, with 11 bases aligning to TRBD2. The CDR3 totals 19 residues. V shed 3 bases, J shed 0 bases, and the junction held 10 bases outside the gene matches. CDR1 and CDR2 (germline): SEHNR, FQNEAQ (reference sequence).

The chain uses TRBV7-2 and TRBJ2-7, with D possibly TRBD2 on 6 matching bases. The CDR3 is 15 amino acids. Per the germline V gene, CDR1 is SGHTA and CDR2 is FQGNSA. V dropped 1 base and J dropped 4 bases, with 14 bases sitting between them. CDR3 bases: TGTGCCAGCAGCTTAGGAGGGGCGGGGTCATACGAGCAGTACTTC. This encodes CASSLGGAGSYEQYF.

The V and J genes are TRBV6-2 or TRBV6-3 and TRBJ1-5; D call uncertain. The CDR3 is 16 residues long. Looked up from germline, CDR1 is MNHEY and CDR2 is SVGEGT. Trimming shortened V by 3 bases and J by 6 bases, and 18 bases separated the two germline ends. The CDR3: CASSYAPGRTSQPQHF. CDR3 sequence (DNA): TGTGCCAGCAGTTATGCCCCGGGGAGGACGAGTCAGCCCCAGCATTTT.

The rearrangement links TRBV30 to TRBJ1-4; D not resolved. Per the germline V gene, CDR1 is GTSNPN and CDR2 is SVGIG (reference sequence). The CDR3 extends over 10 amino acids. V dropped 4 bases and J dropped 8 bases, with 5 bases sitting between them. CDR3 sequence: CAWKHEKLFF. CDR3 in DNA: TGTGCCTGGAAACACGAAAAACTGTTTTTT.

The gene calls are TRBV25-1 and TRBJ1-1, with D possibly matching TRBD1 (5 bases). Germline-derived CDR1 and CDR2 are MGHDK and SYGVNS. The CDR3 has 13 residues. The V end lost 4 bases, the J end lost 1 base, and 7 bases lay between the germline ends. CDR3 loop: CASSVGGNTEAFF. Here the CDR3 DNA reads TGTGCCAGCAGTGTCGGGGGGAACACTGAAGCTTTCTTT.

The rearrangement joins TRBV7-2 to TRBJ1-5, with D unclear. The CDR3 totals 13 residues. CDR1 and CDR2 from the germline V gene are SGHTA and FQGNSA. V lost 3 bases and J 5 bases, leaving 8 bases between the germline ends. CDR3 in amino acids: CASSFGGHQPQHF. DNA for the CDR3: TGTGCCAGCAGCTTTGGAGGTCATCAGCCCCAGCATTTT.

This clone was detected only a few times. V usage is TRBV7-6 and J usage is TRBJ2-5; 9 bases are a match to TRBD2. The CDR3 totals 17 residues. In germline, CDR1 is SGHVS, CDR2 FNYEAQ. The V segment lost 4 bases and the J segment 1 base; nucleotides outside the gene matches: 10. CDR3 amino acids: CASSSREGLAIQETQYF. In nucleotides, the CDR3 is TGTGCCAGCAGCTCTAGGGAGGGACTAGCCATCCAAGAGACCCAGTACTTC. The full variable domain, rest sourced from reference TRBV7-6 and TRBJ2-5, is GAGVSQSPRYKVTKRGQDVALRCDPISGHVSLYWYRQALGQGPEFLTYFNYEAQQDKSGLPNDRFSAERPEGSISTLTIQRTEQRDSAMYRCASSSREGLAIQETQYFGPGTRLLVL.

This clone appeared once. Its ends do not fully match the called genes, so a read error is possible. V is TRBV10-3 and J is TRBJ2-1, with 9 bases lining up with TRBD2. CDR3 length: 13 residues. Germline V gene sequence: CDR1 ENHRY, CDR2 SYGVKD. CDR3 sequence: CAISDSGSGEEFF. The CDR3 bases are TGTGCCATCAGTGATAGCGGGAGTGGTGAGGAGTTCTTC.